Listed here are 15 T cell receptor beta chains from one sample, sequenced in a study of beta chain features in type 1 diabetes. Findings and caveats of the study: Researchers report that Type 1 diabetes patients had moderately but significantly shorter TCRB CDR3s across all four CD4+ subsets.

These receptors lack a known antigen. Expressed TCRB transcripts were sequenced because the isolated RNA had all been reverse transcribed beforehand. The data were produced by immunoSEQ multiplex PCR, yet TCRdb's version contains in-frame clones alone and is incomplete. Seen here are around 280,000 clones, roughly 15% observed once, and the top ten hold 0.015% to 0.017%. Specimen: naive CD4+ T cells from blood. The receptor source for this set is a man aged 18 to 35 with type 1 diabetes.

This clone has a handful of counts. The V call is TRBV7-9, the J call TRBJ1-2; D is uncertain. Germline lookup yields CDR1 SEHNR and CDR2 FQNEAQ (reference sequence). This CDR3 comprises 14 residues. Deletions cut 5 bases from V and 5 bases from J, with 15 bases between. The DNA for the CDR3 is TGTGCCAGCAGCCAAGGGAGGGCGGGATATGGCTACACCTTC. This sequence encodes CASSQGRAGYGYTF.

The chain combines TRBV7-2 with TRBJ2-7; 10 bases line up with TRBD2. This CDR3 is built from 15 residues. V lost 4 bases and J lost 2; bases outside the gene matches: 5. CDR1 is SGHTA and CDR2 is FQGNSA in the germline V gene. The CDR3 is CASSYSGTSAYEQYF. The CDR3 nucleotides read TGTGCCAGCAGCTATTCCGGGACTAGCGCCTACGAGCAGTACTTC.

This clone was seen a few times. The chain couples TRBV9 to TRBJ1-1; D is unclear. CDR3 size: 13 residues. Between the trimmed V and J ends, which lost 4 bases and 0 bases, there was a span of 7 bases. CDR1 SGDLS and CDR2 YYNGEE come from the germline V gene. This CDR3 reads CASSLSLNTEAFF. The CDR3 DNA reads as TGTGCCAGCAGCCTTTCTCTGAACACTGAAGCTTTCTTT. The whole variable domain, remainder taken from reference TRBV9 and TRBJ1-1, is DSGVTQTPKHLITATGQRVTLRCSPRSGDLSVYWYQQSLDQGLQFLIQYYNGEERAKGNILERFSAQQFPDLHSELNLSSLELGDSALYFCASSLSLNTEAFFGQGTRLTVV.

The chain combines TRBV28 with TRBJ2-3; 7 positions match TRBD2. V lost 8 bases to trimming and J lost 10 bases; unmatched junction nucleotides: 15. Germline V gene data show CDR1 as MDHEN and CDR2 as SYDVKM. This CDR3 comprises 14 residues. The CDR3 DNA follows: TGTGCCAGCGGACCCCGACTAGCTCGTGAGGCGCAGTATTTT. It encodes CASGPRLAREAQYF.

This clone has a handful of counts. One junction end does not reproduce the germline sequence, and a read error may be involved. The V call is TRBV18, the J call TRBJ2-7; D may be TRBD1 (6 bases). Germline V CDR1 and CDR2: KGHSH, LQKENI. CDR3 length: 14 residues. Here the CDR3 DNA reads TGTGCCAGCTCACCGGATAGACAGGCCGTTGAGGTCGAGTTC. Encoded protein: CASSPDRQAVEVEF.

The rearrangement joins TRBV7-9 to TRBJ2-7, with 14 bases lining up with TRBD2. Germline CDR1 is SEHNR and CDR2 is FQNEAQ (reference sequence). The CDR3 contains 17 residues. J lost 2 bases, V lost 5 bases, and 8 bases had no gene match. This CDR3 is CASSPGTSGGLPYEQYF. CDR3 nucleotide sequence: TGTGCCAGCAGCCCCGGGACTAGCGGGGGTCTACCCTACGAGCAGTACTTC.

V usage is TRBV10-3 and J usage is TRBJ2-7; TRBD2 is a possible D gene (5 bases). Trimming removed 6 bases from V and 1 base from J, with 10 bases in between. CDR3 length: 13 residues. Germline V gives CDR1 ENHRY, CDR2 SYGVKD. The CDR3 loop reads CAIRVGESYEQYF. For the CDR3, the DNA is TGTGCCATCAGAGTCGGGGAGTCCTACGAGCAGTACTTC.

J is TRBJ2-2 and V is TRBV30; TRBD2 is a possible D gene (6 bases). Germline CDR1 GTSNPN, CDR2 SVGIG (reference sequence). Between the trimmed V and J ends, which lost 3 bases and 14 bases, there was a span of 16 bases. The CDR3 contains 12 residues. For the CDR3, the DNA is TGTGCCTGGAGGCAACCCGGAGGGCTTCTGTTTTTT. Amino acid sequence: CAWRQPGGLLFF. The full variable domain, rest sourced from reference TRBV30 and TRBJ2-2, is SQTIHQWPATLVQPVGSPLSLECTVEGTSNPNLYWYRQAAGRGLQLLFYSVGIGQISSEVPQNLSASRPQDRQFILSSKKLLLSDSGFYLCAWRQPGGLLFFGEGSRLTVL.

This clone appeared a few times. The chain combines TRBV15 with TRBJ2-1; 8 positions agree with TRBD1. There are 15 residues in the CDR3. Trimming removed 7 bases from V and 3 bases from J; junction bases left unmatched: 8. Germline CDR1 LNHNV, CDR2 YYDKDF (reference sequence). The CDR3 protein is CATTHDRGLYNEQFF. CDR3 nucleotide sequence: TGTGCCACCACCCACGACAGGGGACTCTACAATGAGCAGTTCTTC.

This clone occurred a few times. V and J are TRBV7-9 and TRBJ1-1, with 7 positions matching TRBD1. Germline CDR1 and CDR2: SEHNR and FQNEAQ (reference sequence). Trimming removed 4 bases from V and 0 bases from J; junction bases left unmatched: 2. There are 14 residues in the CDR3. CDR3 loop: CASSYQGVNTEAFF. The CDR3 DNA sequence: TGTGCCAGCAGCTACCAGGGGGTGAACACTGAAGCTTTCTTT.

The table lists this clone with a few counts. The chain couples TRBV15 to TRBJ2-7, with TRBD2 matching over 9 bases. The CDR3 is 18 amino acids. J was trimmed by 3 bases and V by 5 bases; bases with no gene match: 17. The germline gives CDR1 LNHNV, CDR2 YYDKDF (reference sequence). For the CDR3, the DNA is TGTGCCACCAGCCTGGGGCTAGCGGGATCCTCTTCTAACTACGAGCAGTACTTC. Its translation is CATSLGLAGSSSNYEQYF.

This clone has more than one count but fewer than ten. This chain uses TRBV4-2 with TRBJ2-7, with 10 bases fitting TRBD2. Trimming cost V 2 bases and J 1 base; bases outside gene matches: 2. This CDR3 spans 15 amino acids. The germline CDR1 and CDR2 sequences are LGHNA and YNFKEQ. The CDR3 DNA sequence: TGTGCCAGCAGCCAACTAGCGGGGGTGTCCTACGAGCAGTACTTC. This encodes CASSQLAGVSYEQYF.

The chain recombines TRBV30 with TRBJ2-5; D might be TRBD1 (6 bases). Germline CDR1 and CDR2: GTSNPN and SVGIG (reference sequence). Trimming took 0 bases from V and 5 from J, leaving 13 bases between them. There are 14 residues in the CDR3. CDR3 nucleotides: TGTGCCTGGAGTGTACTCAGGGGCGGGGAGACCCAGTACTTC. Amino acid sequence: CAWSVLRGGETQYF.

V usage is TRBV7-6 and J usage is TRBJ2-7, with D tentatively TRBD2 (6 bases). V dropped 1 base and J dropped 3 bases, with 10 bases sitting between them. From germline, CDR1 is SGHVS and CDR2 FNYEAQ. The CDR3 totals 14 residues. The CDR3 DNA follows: TGTGCCAGCAGCTTAGGCCCGGAGGGCTACGAGCAGTACTTC. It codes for CASSLGPEGYEQYF.

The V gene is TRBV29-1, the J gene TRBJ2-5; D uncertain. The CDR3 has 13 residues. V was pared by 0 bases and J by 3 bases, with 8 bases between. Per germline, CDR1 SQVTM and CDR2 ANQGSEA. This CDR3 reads CSVEDEIEETQYF. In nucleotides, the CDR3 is TGCAGCGTTGAAGATGAGATTGAAGAGACCCAGTACTTC.